Each of the 29 T cell receptor beta chains below was sequenced from the same sample in a study of pediatric ulcerative colitis. The data were produced by immunoSEQ multiplex PCR, yet TCRdb's version contains in-frame clones alone and is incomplete. The table has approximately 9,000 clones, 80% to 90% seen once. The sequenced sample was blood. The receptors were gathered from a girl aged 5 to 17 with moderate ulcerative colitis.

This clone occurred a few times. This chain joins TRBV7-3 and TRBJ2-5; 9 bases agree with TRBD2. The CDR3 is made up of 16 amino acids. From germline, CDR1 is SGHTA and CDR2 FQGTGA. Trimming cost V 5 bases and J 4 bases; bases outside gene matches: 11. As DNA, the CDR3 is TGTGCCAGCAGCCCGACTGGCGGGGGGGCCCTAGAGACCCAGTACTTC. Translating gives CASSPTGGGALETQYF.

V gene TRBV30 combines with J gene TRBJ2-7, with a possible D match to TRBD1 (5 bases). Germline CDR1 and CDR2: GTSNPN and SVGIG (reference sequence). The V end lost 2 bases, the J end lost 4 bases, and 18 bases lay between the germline ends. This CDR3 contains 15 residues. CDR3 in amino acids: CAWSPTRVLEYEQYF. The CDR3 bases are TGTGCCTGGAGTCCCACCAGGGTACTTGAGTACGAGCAGTACTTC.

The chain employs TRBV10-3 and TRBJ2-3; D may be TRBD1 (6 bases). The ends were cut back, 10 bases at V and 0 bases at J, with 8 bases in the middle. The CDR3 has 12 residues. The germline V gene has CDR1 ENHRY and CDR2 SYGVKD. The CDR3 region has the DNA TGTGCCACCACAGGGAGCACAGATACGCAGTATTTT. It yields the protein CATTGSTDTQYF.

V is TRBV6-5 and J is TRBJ2-5, with 11 positions matching TRBD1. Losses at the gene ends were 5 bases for V and 7 bases for J; bases not matched to a gene: 9. CDR3 length: 15 amino acids. The germline V gene encodes CDR1 MNHEY and CDR2 SVGAGI. The CDR3 spells CASSRGTGGGMTQYF. Written as DNA, the CDR3 is TGTGCCAGCAGTCGCGGGACAGGGGGAGGAATGACCCAGTACTTC.

This clone showed up just a few times. The V gene is TRBV7-8, the J gene TRBJ1-5; possibly TRBD1 for D (6 bases). CDR1 SGHVS and CDR2 FQNEAQ come from the germline V gene. This CDR3 has 14 residues. V dropped 2 bases and J dropped 7 bases, with 12 bases sitting between them. CDR3 sequence (DNA): TGTGCCAGCAGCTTATTACGTACAGGGCAGCCCCAGCATTTT. This translates into CASSLLRTGQPQHF.

CDR3: CASSYIRGGSYEQYF. The CDR3 bases are TGTGCCAGCAGCTATATTCGGGGGGGTTCCTACGAGCAGTACTTC. The chain uses TRBV11-1 and TRBJ2-7; 8 bases are shared with TRBD2. The germline V gene has CDR1 SGHAT and CDR2 FQDESV (reference sequence). The V gene end was trimmed by 4 bases and the J gene end by 1 base; junction bases not matched to a gene: 6. The CDR3 covers 15 residues.

This chain uses TRBV10-2 with TRBJ1-1; the D gene is possibly TRBD1 (6 bases). CDR1 WSHSY and CDR2 SAAADI come from the germline V gene. CDR3 length equals 13 residues. The germline V and J ends were trimmed by 8 bases and 1 base, with 11 bases remaining between them. The CDR3 sequence: CASGEQGNTEAFF. The CDR3, as DNA: TGCGCCAGCGGCGAACAGGGGAACACTGAAGCTTTCTTT.

The V gene is TRBV6-1, the J gene TRBJ1-1; no firm D call. Germline V CDR1 and CDR2: MNHNS, SASEGT. The CDR3 spans 14 residues. The V end lost 3 bases, the J end lost 1 base, and 9 bases lay between the germline ends. The CDR3 region is CASSERLRNTEAFF. CDR3 nucleotide sequence: TGTGCCAGCAGTGAGCGACTGAGGAACACTGAAGCTTTCTTT.

V gene TRBV27 combines with J gene TRBJ2-7; unclear D gene. The CDR3 runs to 13 residues. Germline V gene sequence: CDR1 MNHEY, CDR2 SMNVEV (reference sequence). Trimming removed 6 bases from V and 4 bases from J, with 13 bases in between. CDR3 amino acids: CASSPYLGYEQYF. The CDR3 bases are TGTGCCAGCAGCCCCTATCTAGGTTACGAGCAGTACTTC.

This chain joins TRBV7-2 and TRBJ2-7; no clear D. Germline CDR1 and CDR2: SGHTA and FQGNSA. Trimming removed 1 base from V and 2 bases from J, with 3 bases in between. CDR3 length: 12 amino acids. CDR3 loop: CASSLVTYEQYF. CDR3 coding DNA: TGTGCCAGCAGCTTAGTCACCTACGAGCAGTACTTC.

The CDR3 sequence is CASSPRTGNTETQYF. The CDR3 bases are TGTGCCAGCTCACCACGGACAGGAAACACAGAGACCCAGTACTTC. The chain has TRBV18 and TRBJ2-5; 7 bases fit TRBD1. The CDR3 covers 15 residues. Trimming removed 1 base from V and 4 bases from J; junction bases left unmatched: 6. Germline V gene data show CDR1 as KGHSH and CDR2 as LQKENI.

Written as DNA, the CDR3 is TGTGCCAGCAGCTGGGACAGCCGCAATGAAAAACTGTTTTTT. Translation: CASSWDSRNEKLFF. V and J are TRBV6-5 and TRBJ1-4; the match to TRBD1 covers 7 bases. Looked up from germline, CDR1 is MNHEY and CDR2 is SVGAGI. This CDR3 is built from 14 residues. The V gene end was trimmed by 6 bases and the J gene end by 5 bases; junction bases not matched to a gene: 6.

This chain uses TRBV11-2 with TRBJ2-1; TRBD2 agrees at 9 bases. J lost 10 bases, V lost 0 bases, and 7 bases had no gene match. Germline loops: CDR1 SGHAT, CDR2 FQNNGV. The CDR3 is made up of 15 amino acids. This chain's CDR3 is CASSLEPGLASEQFF. The CDR3 DNA sequence: TGTGCCAGCAGCTTAGAACCGGGACTAGCTTCCGAGCAGTTCTTC. The full variable domain, rest sourced from reference TRBV11-2 and TRBJ2-1, is EAGVAQSPRYKIIEKRQSVAFWCNPISGHATLYWYQQILGQGPKLLIQFQNNGVVDDSQLPKDRFSAERLKGVDSTLKIQPAKLEDSAVYLCASSLEPGLASEQFFGPGTRLTVL.

This chain connects TRBV5-4 to TRBJ1-1; D not certain. Trimming removed 1 base at V and 5 bases at J, with 9 bases between. Germline-derived CDR1 and CDR2 are SGHNT and YYREEE (reference sequence). The CDR3 totals 13 residues. The CDR3 loop reads CASSLPTGTEAFF. CDR3 coding DNA: TGTGCCAGCAGCTTGCCGACTGGGACTGAAGCTTTCTTT.

The chain uses TRBV2 and TRBJ2-1; D tentatively fits TRBD1 or TRBD2 (5 bases each). The germline V gene encodes CDR1 SNHLY and CDR2 FYNNEI. This CDR3 region has 10 residues. V was cut by 8 bases and J by 7 bases, with 6 bases left in between. The CDR3 DNA is TGTGCCAGCGGGGGAAATGAGCAGTTCTTC. Amino acids: CASGGNEQFF.

V usage is TRBV15 and J usage is TRBJ2-3, with 13 bases lining up with TRBD2. Looked up from germline, CDR1 is LNHNV and CDR2 is YYDKDF (reference sequence). The CDR3 length is 16 residues. With 1 base clipped from V and 6 bases from J, the junction kept 4 bases outside the gene matches. The CDR3: CATSRVGTSGEDTQYF. CDR3 sequence (DNA): TGTGCCACCAGCAGAGTAGGGACTAGCGGGGAGGATACGCAGTATTTT.

The genes are TRBV18 and TRBJ1-5; a weak D match, TRBD1 (5 bases). Germline loops: CDR1 KGHSH, CDR2 LQKENI. V lost 4 bases to trimming and J lost 5 bases, with 12 bases between them. The CDR3 runs 14 residues. CDR3: CASSLQRGDQPQHF. The CDR3 DNA sequence: TGTGCCAGCTCACTGCAAAGGGGAGATCAGCCCCAGCATTTT.

The genes are TRBV29-1 and TRBJ1-2; TRBD1 is a possible D gene (5 bases). In germline, CDR1 is SQVTM, CDR2 ANQGSEA. The ends were cut back, 3 bases at V and 3 bases at J, with 17 bases in the middle. This CDR3 spans 15 amino acids. The CDR3 DNA sequence: TGCAGCGTTGAGCCAGCAGGGAGTCTTTACTATGGCTACACCTTC. Translated: CSVEPAGSLYYGYTF.

This clone occurred a few times. The V and J genes are TRBV6-6 and TRBJ2-7; 8 positions match TRBD2. CDR1 is MNHNY, CDR2 SVGAGI, per germline (reference sequence). Trimming at V came to 7 bases and at J to 5 bases, leaving 4 bases not matched to a gene. The CDR3 loop spans 12 amino acids. The CDR3 DNA reads as TGTGCCAGCACTTGGCGGGAGGACGAGCAGTACTTC. Amino acids: CASTWREDEQYF.

The rearrangement uses TRBV5-1 and TRBJ2-5; no firm D call. Per the germline V gene, CDR1 is SGHRS and CDR2 is YFSETQ. Trimming stripped 0 bases from V and 0 bases from J, with 9 bases between. The CDR3 extends over 15 amino acids. Here the CDR3 reads CASSLEDTYQETQYF. CDR3 sequence (DNA): TGCGCCAGCAGCTTGGAAGACACGTACCAAGAGACCCAGTACTTC. Looking up the rest from reference TRBV5-1 and TRBJ2-5 gives the full variable domain: KAGVTQTPRYLIKTRGQQVTLSCSPISGHRSVSWYQQTPGQGLQFLFEYFSETQRNKGNFPGRFSGRQFSNSRSEMNVSTLELGDSALYLCASSLEDTYQETQYFGPGTRLLVL.

This chain links TRBV4-2 with TRBJ1-1, with 10 bases that match TRBD1. Germline lookup yields CDR1 LGHNA and CDR2 YNFKEQ. This CDR3 comprises 17 residues. With V trimmed by 5 bases and J by 4 bases, 13 bases remained unmatched. The CDR3 spells CASSSGTGVILSTEAFF. As DNA, the CDR3 is TGTGCCAGCAGCTCCGGGACAGGGGTTATTTTGAGCACTGAAGCTTTCTTT.

The V and J genes are TRBV12-5 and TRBJ1-4; 7 nucleotides agree with TRBD1. With V trimmed by 5 bases and J by 4 bases, 4 bases remained unmatched. The germline CDR1 and CDR2 sequences are LGHNT and FRNRAP. CDR3 length: 14 amino acids. The CDR3, as DNA: TGTGCTAGTGGTAGGGACAGTCATAATGAAAAACTGTTTTTT. Encoded protein: CASGRDSHNEKLFF.

In its sample, this clone was seen once. The chain has TRBV5-6 and TRBJ2-2; D may be TRBD1 (6 bases). Germline CDR1 SGHDT, CDR2 YYEEEE. This CDR3 contains 15 residues. The V end lost 0 bases, the J end lost 5 bases, and 11 bases lay between the germline ends. In DNA, the CDR3 is TGTGCCAGCAGCTTGGCCAGGGGTGAGACCGGGGAGCTGTTTTTT. Encoded protein: CASSLARGETGELFF.

This chain uses TRBV5-4 with TRBJ2-3; 9 bases agree with TRBD2. The germline V gene encodes CDR1 SGHNT and CDR2 YYREEE (reference sequence). The CDR3 spans 17 residues. V was pared by 1 base and J by 10 bases, with 16 bases of the junction left unmatched. The CDR3 sequence is CASSLRGGGDHRGAQYF. The DNA for the CDR3 is TGTGCCAGCAGCTTGAGAGGCGGGGGGGATCACAGAGGCGCGCAGTATTTT.

This clone appeared a single time. The chain joins TRBV30 to TRBJ1-2, with D perhaps matching TRBD1 (5 bases). In germline, CDR1 is GTSNPN, CDR2 SVGIG (reference sequence). This CDR3 contains 11 residues. V lost 0 bases and J 7 bases, leaving 6 bases between the germline ends. Written as DNA, the CDR3 is TGTGCCTGGAGTGTGGGGGGTGGCTACACCTTC. Its translation: CAWSVGGGYTF.

The chain links TRBV7-8 to TRBJ2-1; 9 bases are shared with TRBD1. This CDR3 is built from 19 residues. Trimming at V came to 0 bases and at J to 0 bases, leaving 9 bases not matched to a gene. CDR1 is SGHVS and CDR2 is FQNEAQ in the germline V gene. The CDR3 nucleotides are TGTGCCAGCAGCTTAGCCGCACAGGGGGCTTTCTTCTCCTACAATGAGCAGTTCTTC. Translated, it gives CASSLAAQGAFFSYNEQFF.

The chain couples TRBV9 to TRBJ2-7; 12 bases are shared with TRBD1. The junction had 10 bases not matched to a gene; V was cut back by 0 bases and J by 0 bases. Germline CDR1 is SGDLS and CDR2 is YYNGEE. CDR3 size: 19 residues. Written as DNA, the CDR3 is TGTGCCAGCAGCGTAGGAGGACGGGGACAGGGGGCGGACTCCTACGAGCAGTACTTC. As protein: CASSVGGRGQGADSYEQYF.

This clone showed up just once. The rearrangement links TRBV4-1 to TRBJ2-1, with 10 bases that match TRBD2. J was trimmed by 9 bases and V by 3 bases; bases with no gene match: 8. CDR1 is MGHRA, CDR2 YSYEKL, per germline. CDR3 length: 15 amino acids. For the CDR3, the DNA is TGCGCCAGCAGCCACGAGCGGGAGGGCCTCTCTGAGCAGTTCTTC. This codes for CASSHEREGLSEQFF.

The rearrangement uses TRBV28 and TRBJ2-1; D might be TRBD1 (6 bases). Germline CDR1 and CDR2: MDHEN and SYDVKM. This CDR3 has 11 residues. The ends were cut back, 10 bases at V and 5 bases at J, with 9 bases in the middle. CDR3 in amino acids: CATDRNNEQFF. For the CDR3, the DNA is TGTGCCACCGACAGGAACAATGAGCAGTTCTTC.